The 9 T cell receptor beta chains reported below all come from one sample, sequenced in a study of blood T cells in healthy people across ages. It was with a sample-barcoded 5' primer and a J-beta primer mix that a second PCR of roughly 7 to 11 cycles was run. TCRdb re-derived calls from the 5' RACE reads in MiXCR, one entry per CDR3 protein. Here the sample spans 950,000 to 1,200,000 distinct CDR3 sequences, about two fifths being singletons. The sequencing input was blood. These receptors were collected from a man aged 18 to 29 in good health.

This clonotype occurred a few times. This chain joins TRBV12-3 or TRBV12-4 and TRBJ2-5; weak D call: TRBD1 (5 bases). The ends were cut back, 6 bases at V and 2 bases at J, with 10 bases in the middle. The CDR3 has 13 residues. Written as DNA, the CDR3 is TGTGCCAGCAGCAAGGGGCGGCAAGAGACCCAGTACTTC. It yields the protein CASSKGRQETQYF.

For this clonotype: A much larger clone sits a single nucleotide away, making a read error possible. This chain links TRBV7-2 with TRBJ1-4, with D uncertain. The CDR3 has 15 residues. Germline loops: CDR1 SGHTA, CDR2 FQGNSA. CDR3 sequence: CASNLAGATNEKLFF. CDR3 DNA sequence: TGTGCCAGCAACTTAGCGGGTGCAACTAATGAAAAACTGTTTTTT.

This clonotype was counted only a few times. This chain links TRBV24-1 with TRBJ1-1; possible D gene TRBD1, 6 bases. This CDR3 comprises 18 residues. The germline V gene encodes CDR1 KGHDR and CDR2 SFDVKD. V lost 1 base, J lost 5 bases, and 22 bases lay in between. CDR3 in amino acids: CATSDLRGTPTLGTEAFF. Here the CDR3 DNA reads TGTGCCACCAGTGATTTAAGGGGGACGCCGACGCTGGGGACTGAAGCTTTCTTT.

This chain joins TRBV7-2 and TRBJ1-1; no clear D gene. This CDR3 has 14 amino acids. Per the germline V gene, CDR1 is SGHTA and CDR2 is FQGNSA. V gave up 0 bases and J gave up 7 bases, with 12 bases separating them. Here the CDR3 DNA reads TGTGCCAGCAGCTTAGCGCTAACGGCAGGTGAAGCTTTCTTT. Translated: CASSLALTAGEAFF. Full variable domain (rest looked up from reference TRBV7-2 and TRBJ1-1): GAGVSQSPSNKVTEKGKDVELRCDPISGHTALYWYRQSLGQGLEFLIYFQGNSAPDKSGLPSDRFSAERTGGSVSTLTIQRTQQEDSAVYLCASSLALTAGEAFFGQGTRLTVV.

This clonotype was counted at least ten times. The J gene is TRBJ2-5, the V gene TRBV12-3 or TRBV12-4; unclear D gene. The CDR3 length is 15 residues. Trimming removed 3 bases at V and 5 bases at J, with 16 bases between. The CDR3 nucleotides read TGTGCCAGCAGTTTGTTCCGGGCAGGCTGGGAGACCCAGTACTTC. Its translation: CASSLFRAGWETQYF.

The chain uses TRBV6-1 and TRBJ1-5; D remains ambiguous. Germline-derived CDR1 and CDR2 are MNHNS and SASEGT. The CDR3 sequence is 15 residues long. V dropped 1 base and J dropped 2 bases, with 9 bases sitting between them. The CDR3 spells CASSEVTGGNQPQHF. The DNA of the CDR3 is TGTGCCAGCAGTGAAGTCACCGGGGGCAATCAGCCCCAGCATTTT.

In its sample, this clonotype was seen a few times. V and J are TRBV12-3 or TRBV12-4 and TRBJ2-1, with a possible D match to TRBD1 (6 bases). CDR3 size: 19 residues. V lost 6 bases, J lost 8 bases, and 32 bases lay in between. CDR3 sequence reads: CASSPIGRDTKSMRDEQFF. The CDR3 region has the DNA TGTGCCAGCAGCCCTATAGGACGGGACACGAAATCCATGAGGGATGAGCAGTTCTTC.

A few counts support this clonotype. This chain joins TRBV9 and TRBJ2-1; a weak D match, TRBD2 (7 bases). V was clipped by 0 bases and J by 4 bases, with 14 bases between them. The CDR3 loop spans 16 amino acids. Germline V gene data show CDR1 as SGDLS and CDR2 as YYNGEE. CDR3 residues: CASSVVMGGPYNEQFF. The CDR3 DNA sequence: TGTGCCAGCAGCGTAGTGATGGGGGGGCCATACAATGAGCAGTTCTTC.

This clonotype was detected many times. The chain employs TRBV7-2 and TRBJ1-6; D gene ambiguous. V lost 1 base and J lost 6, with 7 bases in between. CDR1 is SGHTA, CDR2 FQGNSA, per germline. There are 14 residues in the CDR3. CDR3 region: CASSLGQTNSPLHF. DNA for the CDR3: TGTGCCAGCAGCTTAGGCCAAACTAATTCACCCCTCCACTTT.